The next 16 T cell receptor beta chains were all read from a single sample in a study of T-cell memory formation after mild COVID-19. TCRdb recomputed calls from the 5' RACE reads with MiXCR, one row per CDR3 protein. The sample yields 250,000 to 350,000 distinct CDR3 sequences, around 15% seen once. Sequencing was done on a sample of PBMCs or a T cell subset sorted from them (not recorded which). All receptors derive from a man aged 18 to 29 who had mild COVID-19 (a few samples of this study predate the infection). Cell type and time point are not known.

This clonotype appeared many times. The chain joins TRBV3-1 to TRBJ2-7; no firm D call. The CDR3 is 12 residues long. Germline CDR1 and CDR2: LGHDT and YNNKEL (reference sequence). Trimming stripped 3 bases from V and 5 bases from J, with 8 bases between. For the CDR3, the DNA is TGTGCCAGCAGCCAGTCTAGTGACGAGCAGTACTTC. It encodes CASSQSSDEQYF.

This clonotype has only a few counts. This chain links TRBV3-1 with TRBJ1-2; TRBD1 is a possible D gene (5 bases). The CDR3 consists of 15 residues. Germline CDR1 LGHDT, CDR2 YNNKEL (reference sequence). Trimming removed 0 bases at V and 4 bases at J, with 12 bases between. This CDR3 reads CASSQDSGEGYGYTF. The DNA of the CDR3 is TGTGCCAGCAGCCAAGATTCGGGGGAGGGCTATGGCTACACCTTC.

V usage is TRBV20-1 and J usage is TRBJ2-1, with D uncertain. Germline loops: CDR1 DFQATT, CDR2 SNEGSKA (reference sequence). There are 16 residues in the CDR3. Trimming took 2 bases from V and 0 from J, leaving 14 bases between them. The CDR3 spells CSARPRRESSYNEQFF. In DNA, the CDR3 is TGCAGTGCTAGACCCAGGAGAGAAAGCTCCTACAATGAGCAGTTCTTC.

The chain employs TRBV7-2 and TRBJ2-1, with TRBD1 matching over 8 bases. J was trimmed by 5 bases and V by 5 bases; bases with no gene match: 8. Germline values: CDR1 SGHTA, CDR2 FQGNSA. This CDR3 contains 15 residues. The CDR3 sequence: CASSLPGQEHNEQFF. The CDR3, as DNA: TGTGCCAGCAGCCTTCCGGGACAGGAGCACAATGAGCAGTTCTTC.

The genes are TRBV5-1 and TRBJ2-2; D gene unclear. V lost 2 bases to trimming and J lost 3 bases, with 11 bases between them. Per germline, CDR1 SGHRS and CDR2 YFSETQ. CDR3 length equals 15 residues. DNA of the CDR3: TGCGCCAGCAGCTTCCAACGGCCGGACACCGGGGAGCTGTTTTTT. This codes for CASSFQRPDTGELFF.

This clonotype was seen a few times. The gene calls are TRBV4-1 and TRBJ1-4; no reliable D call. This CDR3 region has 12 residues. Trimming removed 4 bases from V and 8 bases from J, with 8 bases in between. CDR1 and CDR2 from the germline V gene are MGHRA and YSYEKL. The CDR3, as DNA: TGCGCCAGCAGCCGAAATGCCGAAAAACTGTTTTTT. It codes for CASSRNAEKLFF.

This clonotype was found many times. The chain carries TRBV5-5 and TRBJ2-6; no firm D call. Germline-derived CDR1 and CDR2 are SGHKS and YYEKEE (reference sequence). The V and J ends lost 0 bases and 2 bases respectively, with 6 bases between them. The CDR3 sequence is 15 residues long. This CDR3 is CASSLVGPGANVLTF. The CDR3 nucleotides read TGTGCCAGCAGCTTGGTGGGTCCTGGGGCCAACGTCCTGACTTTC.

J is TRBJ2-5 and V is TRBV5-1, with TRBD2 matching over 10 bases. CDR1 is SGHRS and CDR2 is YFSETQ in the germline V gene. V dropped 5 bases and J dropped 4; count of bases not matched to a gene: 5. This CDR3 is built from 14 residues. CDR3 loop: CASRAGTSAETQYF. The CDR3 region has the DNA TGCGCCAGCAGGGCCGGGACTAGCGCAGAGACCCAGTACTTC.

This sequence joins TRBV29-1 and TRBJ2-5, with D hard to call. Looked up from germline, CDR1 is SQVTM and CDR2 is ANQGSEA. CDR3 length equals 12 residues. Deletions cut 4 bases from V and 4 bases from J, with 10 bases between. The CDR3: CSVVLQPETQYF. The CDR3 DNA is TGCAGCGTTGTATTGCAGCCAGAGACCCAGTACTTC.

This clonotype was recorded at least ten times. The rearrangement joins TRBV7-9 to TRBJ1-2; 10 positions match TRBD1. The CDR3 is made up of 14 amino acids. Germline lookup yields CDR1 SEHNR and CDR2 FQNEAQ (reference sequence). V trimming: 5 bases; J trimming: 4 bases; junction bases outside the gene matches: 4. CDR3 DNA: TGTGCCAGCAGCCGGGGACAGGGGCCCTATGGCTACACCTTC. It yields the protein CASSRGQGPYGYTF.

This clonotype was found once. V is TRBV19 and J is TRBJ2-4; no firm D call. Per the germline V gene, CDR1 is LNHDA and CDR2 is SQIVND (reference sequence). The CDR3 sequence is 14 residues long. Trimming cost V 1 base and J 0 bases, with 4 bases left between them. This CDR3 reads CASSIALAKNIQYF. In DNA form, the CDR3 reads TGTGCCAGTAGTATAGCCCTAGCCAAAAACATTCAGTACTTC.

This clonotype has just a few counts. This sequence joins TRBV7-9 and TRBJ1-1; D remains unclear. Between the trimmed V and J ends, which lost 1 base and 3 bases, there was a span of 12 bases. Germline-derived CDR1 and CDR2 are SEHNR and FQNEAQ (reference sequence). The CDR3 length is 15 residues. The CDR3 bases are TGTGCCAGCAGCTTAGGGGCACGTGGCGACACTGAAGCTTTCTTT. Its protein is CASSLGARGDTEAFF.

This clonotype has only a few counts. The V and J genes are TRBV29-1 and TRBJ2-2; D not resolved. Germline V CDR1 and CDR2: SQVTM, ANQGSEA. The CDR3 totals 12 residues. Trimming cost V 5 bases and J 0 bases, with 4 bases left between them. In DNA form, the CDR3 reads TGCAGCGTTCGATCGAACACCGGGGAGCTGTTTTTT. This codes for CSVRSNTGELFF.

There are a few counts of this clonotype. The genes are TRBV4-1 and TRBJ1-1; the D is unclear. CDR3 length: 16 amino acids. The ends were cut back, 3 bases at V and 1 base at J, with 15 bases in the middle. Per the germline V gene, CDR1 is MGHRA and CDR2 is YSYEKL. The CDR3 nucleotides are TGCGCCAGCAGCCAGGATCCGACCCCAGGGAACACTGAAGCTTTCTTT. Its protein product is CASSQDPTPGNTEAFF.

This clonotype has only a few counts. V usage is TRBV4-1 and J usage is TRBJ2-3; the match to TRBD1 covers 7 bases. V lost 4 bases to trimming and J lost 4 bases; unmatched junction nucleotides: 14. The germline V gene has CDR1 MGHRA and CDR2 YSYEKL. This CDR3 is 17 amino acids long. This chain's CDR3 is CASSREQTGIGADTQYF. The CDR3 nucleotides are TGCGCCAGCAGCCGAGAGCAGACAGGGATCGGGGCAGATACGCAGTATTTT.

The table lists this clonotype with a few counts. A much larger clone differs by one base, so this may be a read error. The chain is built from TRBV6-5 and TRBJ2-3; D gene unclear. CDR1 MNHEY and CDR2 SVGAGI come from the germline V gene. This CDR3 spans 14 amino acids. Between the trimmed V and J ends, which lost 0 bases and 0 bases, there was a span of 4 bases. The CDR3 region is CASSYSSSTDTQYF. Written as DNA, the CDR3 is TGTGCCAGCAGTTACTCGAGTAGCACAGATACGCAGTATTTT.